A selection of T cell receptor beta chains follows, all from one sample in a study of T cells in localized non-small cell lung cancer. The protocol was immunoSEQ multiplex PCR, while the TCRdb copy is restricted to in-frame clones and leaves out a portion. The table lists 28,000 or so clones, roughly 80% of them singletons, with approximately 9.5% in the top ten. Sample: peripheral blood, taken before any cancer treatment. Receptors were obtained from a man aged 40-75 years with stage III squamous cell lung carcinoma. Each CDR3 is given without its conserved first and last residue.

j_call v_call cdr3_aa
TRBJ2-7 TRBV27 ASSLSTSGSAEQY
TRBJ2-1 TRBV10-3 AISESGVAEF
TRBJ2-2 TRBV10-3 AMAGGVNTGELF
TRBJ2-6 TRBV19 ASTSWTGGFGANVLT
TRBJ1-2 TRBV7-3 ASSPNPLRGYT
TRBJ1-5 TRBV19 ASSIGTGRTQPQH
TRBJ1-2 TRBV30 AWSLRGWAGTYGYT
TRBJ2-5 TRBV18 ASSPYIVETQY
TRBJ2-7 TRBV7-8 ASAHVGYEQY
TRBJ1-1 TRBV5-1 ASSLEGVGNTEAF
TRBJ2-7 TRBV6-1 ATGTYEQY
TRBJ2-3 TRBV28 ASSSRGPTSGSADTQY
TRBJ2-3 TRBV7-6 ASSLVGHSTDTQY
TRBJ1-1 TRBV6-5 ASSYGPGLENTEAF
TRBJ1-1 TRBV11-1 ASSLQQGNTEAF
TRBJ1-1 TRBV27 ASSLNPVGNTEAF
TRBJ2-3 TRBV5-8 ASSFERSLLPRGGQY
TRBJ1-1 TRBV19 ASSRGSQPTEAF
TRBJ2-5 TRBV7-9 ASSDRTGGRQETQY
TRBJ1-1 TRBV11-1 ASSLGRVNTEAF
TRBJ2-2 TRBV11-3 ASSPAGLGGELF
TRBJ2-5 TRBV5-1 ASSFDRQETQY
TRBJ2-1 TRBV9 ASSVARGGSYNEQF
TRBJ2-4 TRBV15 ATSSRSGVWNIQY
TRBJ1-1 TRBV4-1 ASSRSGTGSTEAF
TRBJ2-1 TRBV7-9 ASSLGSGRLNEQF
TRBJ2-1 TRBV7-3 ASSLGPLAGRRNEQF
TRBJ1-2 TRBV4-1 ASSPAIGIYGYT
TRBJ2-1 TRBV15 ATSRGRDNLNEQF
TRBJ1-6 TRBV27 ASSLSGAYDYSPLH